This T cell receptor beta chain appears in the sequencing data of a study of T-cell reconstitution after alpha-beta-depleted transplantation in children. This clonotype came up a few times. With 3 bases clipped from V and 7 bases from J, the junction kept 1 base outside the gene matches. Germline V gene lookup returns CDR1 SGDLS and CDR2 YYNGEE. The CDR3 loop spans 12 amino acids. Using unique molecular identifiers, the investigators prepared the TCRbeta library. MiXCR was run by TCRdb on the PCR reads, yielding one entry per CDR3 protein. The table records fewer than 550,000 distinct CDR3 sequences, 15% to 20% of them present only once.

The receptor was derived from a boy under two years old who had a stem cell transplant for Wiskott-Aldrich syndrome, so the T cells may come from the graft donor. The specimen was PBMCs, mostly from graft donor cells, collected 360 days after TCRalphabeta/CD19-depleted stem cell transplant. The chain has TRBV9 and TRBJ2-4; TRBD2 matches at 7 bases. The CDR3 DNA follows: TGTGCCAGCAGCGGGGAGGGGAACATTCAGTACTTC. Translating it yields CASSGEGNIQYF.